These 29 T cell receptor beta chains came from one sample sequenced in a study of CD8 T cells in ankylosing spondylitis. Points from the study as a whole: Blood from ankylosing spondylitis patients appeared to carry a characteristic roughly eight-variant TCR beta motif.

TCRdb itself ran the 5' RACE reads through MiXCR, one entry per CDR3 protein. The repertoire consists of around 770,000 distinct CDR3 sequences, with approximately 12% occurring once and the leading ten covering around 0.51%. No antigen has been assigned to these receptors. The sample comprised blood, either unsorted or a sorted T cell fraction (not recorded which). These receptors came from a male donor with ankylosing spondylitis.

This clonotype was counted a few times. CDR3 protein: CSASSGPGGEKLFF. The CDR3 region has the DNA TGCAGTGCTAGTTCTGGACCCGGGGGTGAAAAACTGTTTTTT. The chain couples TRBV20-1 to TRBJ1-4, with D possibly TRBD1 on 5 matching bases. Trimming took 3 bases from V and 7 from J, leaving 15 bases between them. The germline V gene has CDR1 DFQATT and CDR2 SNEGSKA (reference sequence). The CDR3 totals 14 residues.

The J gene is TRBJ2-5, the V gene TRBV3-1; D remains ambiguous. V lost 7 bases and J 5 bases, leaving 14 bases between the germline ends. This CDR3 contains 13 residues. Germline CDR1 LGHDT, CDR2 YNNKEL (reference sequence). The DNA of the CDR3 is TGTGCCAGCACGCAGGCTCCTCCGGAGACCCAGTACTTC. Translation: CASTQAPPETQYF.

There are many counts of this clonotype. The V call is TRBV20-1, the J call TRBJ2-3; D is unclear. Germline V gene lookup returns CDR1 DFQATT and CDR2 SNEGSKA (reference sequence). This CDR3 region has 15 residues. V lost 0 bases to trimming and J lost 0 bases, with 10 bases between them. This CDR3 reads CSARDPLLSTDTQYF. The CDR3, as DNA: TGCAGTGCTAGAGATCCCTTACTCAGCACAGATACGCAGTATTTT.

The CDR3 bases are TGCGCCAGCAGCTCAAATCGGGGACCCTACAATGAGCAGTTCTTC. Its protein is CASSSNRGPYNEQFF. The V and J genes are TRBV5-1 and TRBJ2-1; D is perhaps TRBD1 or TRBD2 (5 bases each). Germline lookup yields CDR1 SGHRS and CDR2 YFSETQ. Trimming left V 3 bases short and J 2 bases short, with 12 bases between. CDR3 length: 15 residues.

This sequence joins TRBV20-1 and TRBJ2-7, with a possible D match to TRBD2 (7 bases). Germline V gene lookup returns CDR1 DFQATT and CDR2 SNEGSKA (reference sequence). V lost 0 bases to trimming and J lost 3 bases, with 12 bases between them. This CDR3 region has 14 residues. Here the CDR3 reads CSARDRGGNYEQYF. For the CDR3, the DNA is TGCAGTGCTAGAGATAGGGGGGGGAACTACGAGCAGTACTTC.

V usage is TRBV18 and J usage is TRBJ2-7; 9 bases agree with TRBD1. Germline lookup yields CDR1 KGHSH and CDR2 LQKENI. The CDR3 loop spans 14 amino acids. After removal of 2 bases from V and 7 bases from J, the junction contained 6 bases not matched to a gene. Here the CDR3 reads CASSPGTGIREQYF. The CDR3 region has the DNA TGTGCCAGCTCACCAGGGACAGGGATCCGGGAGCAGTACTTC.

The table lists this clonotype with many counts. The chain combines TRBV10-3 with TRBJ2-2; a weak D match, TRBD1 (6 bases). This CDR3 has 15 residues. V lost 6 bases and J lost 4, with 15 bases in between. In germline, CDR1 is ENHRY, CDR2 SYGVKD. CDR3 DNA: TGTGCCATCAGCTCAATCCTAGGGGGCACCGGGGAGCTGTTTTTT. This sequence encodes CAISSILGGTGELFF.

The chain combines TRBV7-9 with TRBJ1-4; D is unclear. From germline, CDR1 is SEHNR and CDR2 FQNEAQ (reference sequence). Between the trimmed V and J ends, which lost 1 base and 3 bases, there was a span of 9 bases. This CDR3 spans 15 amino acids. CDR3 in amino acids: CASSLDYGPNEKLFF. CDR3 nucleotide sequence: TGTGCCAGCAGCTTAGATTATGGGCCTAATGAAAAACTGTTTTTT. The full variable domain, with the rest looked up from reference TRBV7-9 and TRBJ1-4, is DTGVSQNPRHKITKRGQNVTFRCDPISEHNRLYWYRQTLGQGPEFLTYFQNEAQLEKSRLLSDRFSAERPKGSFSTLEIQRTEQGDSAMYLCASSLDYGPNEKLFFGSGTQLSVL.

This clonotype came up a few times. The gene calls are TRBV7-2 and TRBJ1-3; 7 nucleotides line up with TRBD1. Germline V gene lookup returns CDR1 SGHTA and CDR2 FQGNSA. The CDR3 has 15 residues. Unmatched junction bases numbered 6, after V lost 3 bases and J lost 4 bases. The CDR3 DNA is TGTGCCAGCAGCTTTTTACAGGGGATGGGAAACACCATATATTTT. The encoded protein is CASSFLQGMGNTIYF. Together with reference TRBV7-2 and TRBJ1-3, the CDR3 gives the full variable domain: GAGVSQSPSNKVTEKGKDVELRCDPISGHTALYWYRQSLGQGLEFLIYFQGNSAPDKSGLPSDRFSAERTGGSVSTLTIQRTQQEDSAVYLCASSFLQGMGNTIYFGEGSWLTVV.

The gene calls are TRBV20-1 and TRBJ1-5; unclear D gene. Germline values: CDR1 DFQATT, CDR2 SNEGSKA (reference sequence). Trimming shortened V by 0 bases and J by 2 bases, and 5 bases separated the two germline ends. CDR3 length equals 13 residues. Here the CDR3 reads CSARDLRNQPQHF. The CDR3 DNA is TGCAGTGCTAGAGATTTGCGCAATCAGCCCCAGCATTTT.

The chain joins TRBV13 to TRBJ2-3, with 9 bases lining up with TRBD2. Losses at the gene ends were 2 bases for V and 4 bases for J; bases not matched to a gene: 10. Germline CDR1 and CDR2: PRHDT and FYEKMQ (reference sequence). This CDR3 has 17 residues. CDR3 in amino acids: CASSLRMAGGASDTQYF. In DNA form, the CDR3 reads TGTGCCAGCAGCTTACGAATGGCGGGGGGGGCGTCAGATACGCAGTATTTT.

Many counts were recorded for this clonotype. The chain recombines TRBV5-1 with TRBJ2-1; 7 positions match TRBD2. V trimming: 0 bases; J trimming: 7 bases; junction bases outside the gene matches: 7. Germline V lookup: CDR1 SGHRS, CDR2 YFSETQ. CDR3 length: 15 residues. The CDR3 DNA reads TGCGCCAGCAGCTTGGGGGCGGGAGTCGGGAATGAGCAGTTCTTC. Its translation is CASSLGAGVGNEQFF.

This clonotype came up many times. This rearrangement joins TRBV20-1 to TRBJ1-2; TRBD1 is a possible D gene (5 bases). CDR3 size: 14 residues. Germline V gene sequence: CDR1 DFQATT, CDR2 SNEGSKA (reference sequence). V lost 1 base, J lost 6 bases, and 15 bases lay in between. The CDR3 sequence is CSARAPGFGDGYTF. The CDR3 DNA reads TGCAGTGCTAGAGCTCCAGGGTTTGGGGATGGCTACACCTTC.

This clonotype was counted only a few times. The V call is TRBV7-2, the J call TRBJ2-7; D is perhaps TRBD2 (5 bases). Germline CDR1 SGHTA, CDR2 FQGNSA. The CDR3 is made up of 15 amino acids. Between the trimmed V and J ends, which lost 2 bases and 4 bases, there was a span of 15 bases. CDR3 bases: TGTGCCAGCAGCTTATATGGGAGTCCCCTTTACGAGCAGTACTTC. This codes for CASSLYGSPLYEQYF.

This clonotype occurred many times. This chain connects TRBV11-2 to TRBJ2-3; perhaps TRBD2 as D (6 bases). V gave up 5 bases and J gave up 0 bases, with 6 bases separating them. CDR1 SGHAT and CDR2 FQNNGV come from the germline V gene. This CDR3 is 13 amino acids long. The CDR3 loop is CASSGGSTDTQYF. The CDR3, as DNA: TGTGCCAGCAGCGGGGGGAGCACAGATACGCAGTATTTT.

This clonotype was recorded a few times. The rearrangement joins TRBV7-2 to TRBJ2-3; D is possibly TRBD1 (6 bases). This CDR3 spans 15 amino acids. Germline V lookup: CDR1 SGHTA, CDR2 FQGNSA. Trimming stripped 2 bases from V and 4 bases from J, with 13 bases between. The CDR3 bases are TGTGCCAGCAGCTTATCACAGGGCTGGGCAGATACGCAGTATTTT. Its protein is CASSLSQGWADTQYF.

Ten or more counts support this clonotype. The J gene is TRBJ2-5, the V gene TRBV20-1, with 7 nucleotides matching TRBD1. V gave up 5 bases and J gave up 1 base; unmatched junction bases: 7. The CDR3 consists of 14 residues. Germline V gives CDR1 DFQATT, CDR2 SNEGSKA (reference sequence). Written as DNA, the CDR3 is TGCAGTGCTGTACCGGGACAGACCCAAGAGACCCAGTACTTC. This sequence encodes CSAVPGQTQETQYF.

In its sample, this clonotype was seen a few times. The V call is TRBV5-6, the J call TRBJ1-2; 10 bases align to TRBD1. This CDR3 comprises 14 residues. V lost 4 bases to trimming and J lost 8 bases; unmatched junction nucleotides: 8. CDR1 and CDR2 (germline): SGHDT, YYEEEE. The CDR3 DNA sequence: TGTGCCAGCAGCCCGGACAGGGGGAGATTAGGCTACACCTTC. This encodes CASSPDRGRLGYTF.

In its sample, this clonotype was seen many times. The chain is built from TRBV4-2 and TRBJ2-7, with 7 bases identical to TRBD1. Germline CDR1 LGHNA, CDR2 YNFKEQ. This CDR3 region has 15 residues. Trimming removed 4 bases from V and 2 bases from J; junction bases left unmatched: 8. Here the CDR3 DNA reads TGTGCCAGCAGCCCCCACGAAGACAGGGCCTACGAGCAGTACTTC. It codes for CASSPHEDRAYEQYF.

CDR3 nucleotide sequence: TGCAGCGTCAACGATGGGGGCTTTACTGAAGCTTTCTTT. It translates to CSVNDGGFTEAFF. The gene calls are TRBV29-1 and TRBJ1-1, with D perhaps matching TRBD1 (6 bases). The CDR3 length is 13 residues. The V and J ends lost 6 bases and 5 bases respectively, with 16 bases between them. Germline CDR1 SQVTM, CDR2 ANQGSEA.

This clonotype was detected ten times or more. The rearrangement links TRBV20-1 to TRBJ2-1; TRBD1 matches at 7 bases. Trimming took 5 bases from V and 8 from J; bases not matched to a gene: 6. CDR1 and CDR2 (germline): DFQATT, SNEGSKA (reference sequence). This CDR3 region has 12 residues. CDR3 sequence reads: CSAFTGVDEQFF. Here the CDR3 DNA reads TGCAGTGCTTTTACAGGGGTCGATGAGCAGTTCTTC.

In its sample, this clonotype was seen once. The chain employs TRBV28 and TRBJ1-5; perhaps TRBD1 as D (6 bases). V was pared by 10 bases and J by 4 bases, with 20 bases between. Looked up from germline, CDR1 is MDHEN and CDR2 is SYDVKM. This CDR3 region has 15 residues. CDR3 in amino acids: CATILYRDDNQPQHF. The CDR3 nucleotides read TGTGCCACCATACTTTACAGGGACGATAATCAGCCCCAGCATTTT.

CDR3 protein: CASSEVGLDLFF. Written as DNA, the CDR3 is TGTGCCAGCAGTGAAGTGGGACTAGACCTGTTCTTC. The chain has TRBV6-1 and TRBJ2-1, with TRBD2 identical over 8 bases. The CDR3 runs 12 residues. The ends lost 1 base at V and 15 bases at J; junction bases unmatched: 5. Germline V lookup: CDR1 MNHNS, CDR2 SASEGT.

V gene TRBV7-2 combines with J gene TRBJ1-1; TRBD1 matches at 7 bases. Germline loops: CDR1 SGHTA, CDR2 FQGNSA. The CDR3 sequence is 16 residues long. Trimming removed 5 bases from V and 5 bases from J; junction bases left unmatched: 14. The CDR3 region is CASSDRLGGRETEAFF. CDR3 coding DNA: TGTGCCAGCAGCGACCGATTAGGGGGCCGGGAGACTGAAGCTTTCTTT.

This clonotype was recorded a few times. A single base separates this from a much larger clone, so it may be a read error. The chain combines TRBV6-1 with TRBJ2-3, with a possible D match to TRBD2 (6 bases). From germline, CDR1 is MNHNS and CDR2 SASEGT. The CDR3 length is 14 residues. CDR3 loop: CASGDSGSTDTQYF. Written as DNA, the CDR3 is TGTGCCAGCGGTGATAGCGGAAGCACAGATACGCAGTATTTT.

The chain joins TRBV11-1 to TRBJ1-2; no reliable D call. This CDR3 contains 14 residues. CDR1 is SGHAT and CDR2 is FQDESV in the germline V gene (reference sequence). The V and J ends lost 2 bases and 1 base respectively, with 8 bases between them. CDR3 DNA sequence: TGTGCCAGCAGCTTATTAACCTATAACTATGGCTACACCTTC. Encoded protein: CASSLLTYNYGYTF.

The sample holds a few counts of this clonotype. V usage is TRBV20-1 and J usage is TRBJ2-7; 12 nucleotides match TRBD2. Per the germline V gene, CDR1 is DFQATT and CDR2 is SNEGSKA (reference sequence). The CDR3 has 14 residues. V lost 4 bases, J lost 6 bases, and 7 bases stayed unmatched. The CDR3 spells CSATRLAGDTEQYF. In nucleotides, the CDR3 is TGCAGTGCTACCCGACTAGCGGGGGATACCGAGCAGTACTTC.

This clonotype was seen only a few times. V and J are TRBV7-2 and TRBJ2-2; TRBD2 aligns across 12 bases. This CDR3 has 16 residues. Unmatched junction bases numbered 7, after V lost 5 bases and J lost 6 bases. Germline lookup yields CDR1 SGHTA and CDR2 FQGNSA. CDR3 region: CASSKAASGRAGELFF. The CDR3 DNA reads TGTGCCAGCAGCAAAGCCGCTAGCGGGAGGGCCGGGGAGCTGTTTTTT.

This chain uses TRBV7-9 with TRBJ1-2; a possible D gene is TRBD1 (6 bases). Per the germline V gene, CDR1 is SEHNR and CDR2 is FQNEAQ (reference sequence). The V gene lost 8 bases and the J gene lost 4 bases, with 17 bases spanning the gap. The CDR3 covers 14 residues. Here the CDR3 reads CASRSGGGSYGYTF. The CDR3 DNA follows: TGTGCCAGCCGATCCGGGGGCGGATCCTATGGCTACACCTTC.